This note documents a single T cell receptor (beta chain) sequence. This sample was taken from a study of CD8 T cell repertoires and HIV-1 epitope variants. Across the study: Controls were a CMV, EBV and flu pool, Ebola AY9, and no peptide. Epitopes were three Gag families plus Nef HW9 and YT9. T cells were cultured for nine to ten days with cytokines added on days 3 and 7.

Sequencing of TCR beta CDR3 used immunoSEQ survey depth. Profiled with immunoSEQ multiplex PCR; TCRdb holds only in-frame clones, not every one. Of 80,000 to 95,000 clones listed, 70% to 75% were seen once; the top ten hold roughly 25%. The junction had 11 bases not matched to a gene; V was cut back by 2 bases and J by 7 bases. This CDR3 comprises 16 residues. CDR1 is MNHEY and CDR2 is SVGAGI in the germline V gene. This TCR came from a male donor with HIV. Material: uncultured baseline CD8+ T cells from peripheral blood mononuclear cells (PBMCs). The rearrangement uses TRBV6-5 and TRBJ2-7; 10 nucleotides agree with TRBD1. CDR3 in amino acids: CASSYDSGQGSEEQYF. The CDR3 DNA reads TGTGCCAGCAGTTACGATTCGGGACAGGGGTCCGAAGAGCAGTACTTC.